This T cell receptor beta chain was captured in a study of shared clonotypes between healthy human individuals. Trimming left V 6 bases short and J 5 bases short, with 17 bases between. Germline-derived CDR1 and CDR2 are ENHRY and SYGVKD. The CDR3 is 15 residues long. Clones were read by immunoSEQ multiplex PCR, and TCRdb kept only the in-frame ones, dropping some. The sample consists of about 1.5 million clones, 95% to 97% of them appearing once. Those who donated, Caucasian adults without exception, all lived in Nashville, Tennessee. Partitioning of CD4+ cells yielded a CD45RA+ naive subset and a CD45RA-negative memory subset.

The rearrangement joins TRBV10-3 to TRBJ2-1, with D maybe TRBD2 (5 bases). The clonotype comes from a young man in good health. Sequenced input: naive CD4+ T cells sorted from blood. The subset: CD45RA+ positively selected. The CDR3, as DNA: TGTGCCATCAGCCTCATAGCGACGGTGAACAATGAGCAGTTCTTC. The encoded protein is CAISLIATVNNEQFF.